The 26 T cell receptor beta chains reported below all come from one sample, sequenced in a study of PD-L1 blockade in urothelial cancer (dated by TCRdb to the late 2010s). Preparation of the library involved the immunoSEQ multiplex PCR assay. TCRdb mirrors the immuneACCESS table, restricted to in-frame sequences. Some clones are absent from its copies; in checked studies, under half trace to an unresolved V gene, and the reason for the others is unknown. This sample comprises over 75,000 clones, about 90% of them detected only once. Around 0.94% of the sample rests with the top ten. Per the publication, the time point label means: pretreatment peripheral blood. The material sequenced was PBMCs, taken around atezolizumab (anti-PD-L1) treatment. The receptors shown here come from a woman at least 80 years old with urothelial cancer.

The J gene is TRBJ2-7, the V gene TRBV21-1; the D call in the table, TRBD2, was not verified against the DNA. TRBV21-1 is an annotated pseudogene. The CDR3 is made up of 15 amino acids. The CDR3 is CASLSSSGRGYEQYF. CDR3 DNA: TGTGCCAGCCTAAGTAGTAGCGGGAGGGGGTACGAGCAGTACTTC.

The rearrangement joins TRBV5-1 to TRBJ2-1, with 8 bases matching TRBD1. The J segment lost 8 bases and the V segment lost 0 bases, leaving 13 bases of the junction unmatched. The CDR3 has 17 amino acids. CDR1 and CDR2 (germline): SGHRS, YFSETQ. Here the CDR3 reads CASSLEPDRVLMDEQFF. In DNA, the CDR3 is TGCGCCAGCAGCTTGGAACCGGACAGGGTCCTGATGGATGAGCAGTTCTTC.

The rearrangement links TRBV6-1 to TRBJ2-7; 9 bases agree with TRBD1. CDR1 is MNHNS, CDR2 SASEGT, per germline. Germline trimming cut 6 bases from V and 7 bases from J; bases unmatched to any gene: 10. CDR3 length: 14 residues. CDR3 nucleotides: TGTGCCAGCAGGGAGAACAGGGGGCTGGGGGAGCAGTACTTC. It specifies CASRENRGLGEQYF.

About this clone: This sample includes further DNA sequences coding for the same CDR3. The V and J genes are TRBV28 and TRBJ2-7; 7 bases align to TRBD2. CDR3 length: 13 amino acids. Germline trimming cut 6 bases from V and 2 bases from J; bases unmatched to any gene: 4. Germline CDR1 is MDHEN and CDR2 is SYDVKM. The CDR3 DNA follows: TGTGCCAGCAGCCCTAGCGGTACCTACGAGCAGTACTTC. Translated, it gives CASSPSGTYEQYF.

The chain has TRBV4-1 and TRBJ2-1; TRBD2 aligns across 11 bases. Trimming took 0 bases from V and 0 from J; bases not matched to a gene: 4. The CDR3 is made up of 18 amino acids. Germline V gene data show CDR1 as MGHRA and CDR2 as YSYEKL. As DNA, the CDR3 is TGCGCCAGCAGCCAAGACAAACTAGCGGGGGTCTCCTACAATGAGCAGTTCTTC. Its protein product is CASSQDKLAGVSYNEQFF.

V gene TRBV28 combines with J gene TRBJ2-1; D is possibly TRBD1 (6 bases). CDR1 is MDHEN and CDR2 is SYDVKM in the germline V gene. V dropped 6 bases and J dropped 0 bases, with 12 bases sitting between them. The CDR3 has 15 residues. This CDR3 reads CASRTGQGSYNEQFF. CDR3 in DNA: TGTGCCAGCAGGACGGGACAAGGCTCCTACAATGAGCAGTTCTTC.

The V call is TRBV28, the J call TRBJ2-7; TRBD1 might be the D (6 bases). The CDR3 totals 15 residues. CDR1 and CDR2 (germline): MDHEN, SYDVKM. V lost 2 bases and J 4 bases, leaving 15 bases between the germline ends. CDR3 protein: CASSLQGRNVYEQYF. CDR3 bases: TGTGCCAGCAGTTTACAGGGGCGGAATGTGTACGAGCAGTACTTC.

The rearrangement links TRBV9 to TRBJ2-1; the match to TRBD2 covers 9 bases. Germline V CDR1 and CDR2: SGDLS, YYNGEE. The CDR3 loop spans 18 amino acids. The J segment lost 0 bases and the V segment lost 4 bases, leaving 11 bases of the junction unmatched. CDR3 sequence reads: CASSSRGREGRSYNEQFF. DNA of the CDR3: TGTGCCAGCAGCTCACGTGGGCGGGAGGGTCGCTCCTACAATGAGCAGTTCTTC. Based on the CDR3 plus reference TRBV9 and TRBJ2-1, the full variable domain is DSGVTQTPKHLITATGQRVTLRCSPRSGDLSVYWYQQSLDQGLQFLIQYYNGEERAKGNILERFSAQQFPDLHSELNLSSLELGDSALYFCASSSRGREGRSYNEQFFGPGTRLTVL.

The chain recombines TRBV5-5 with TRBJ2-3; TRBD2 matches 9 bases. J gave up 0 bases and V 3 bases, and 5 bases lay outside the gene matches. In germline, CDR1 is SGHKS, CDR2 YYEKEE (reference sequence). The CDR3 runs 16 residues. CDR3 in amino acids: CASSSGLARSTDTQYF. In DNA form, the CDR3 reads TGTGCCAGCAGCTCCGGACTAGCGAGGAGCACAGATACGCAGTATTTT.

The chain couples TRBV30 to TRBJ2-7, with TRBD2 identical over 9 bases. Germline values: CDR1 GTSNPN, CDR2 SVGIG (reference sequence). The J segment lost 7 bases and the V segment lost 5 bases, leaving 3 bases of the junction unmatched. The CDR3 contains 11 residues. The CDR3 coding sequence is TGTGCCTGGGGACTAGCGCAGGAGCAGTACTTC. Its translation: CAWGLAQEQYF.

CDR3 DNA sequence: TGTGCCAGCAGTTACTCGCGAAGGGGCCTCACCGGGGAGCTGTTTTTT. Encoded protein: CASSYSRRGLTGELFF. The rearrangement uses TRBV6-5 and TRBJ2-2, with D perhaps TRBD1 (5 bases). Looked up from germline, CDR1 is MNHEY and CDR2 is SVGAGI. The CDR3 length is 16 residues. The V end was cut by 0 bases, the J end by 4 bases, with 12 bases between.

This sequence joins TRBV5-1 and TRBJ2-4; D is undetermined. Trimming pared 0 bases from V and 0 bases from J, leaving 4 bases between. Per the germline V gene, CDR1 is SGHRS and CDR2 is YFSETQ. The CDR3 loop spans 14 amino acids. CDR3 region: CASSLAVAKNIQYF. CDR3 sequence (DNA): TGCGCCAGCAGCTTGGCGGTAGCCAAAAACATTCAGTACTTC.

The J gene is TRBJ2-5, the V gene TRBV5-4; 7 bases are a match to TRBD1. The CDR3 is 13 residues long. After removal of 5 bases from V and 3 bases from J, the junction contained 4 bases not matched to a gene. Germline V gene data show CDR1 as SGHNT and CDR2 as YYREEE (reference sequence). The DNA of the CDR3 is TGTGCCAGCAGTTCCGGGACAGAAGAGACCCAGTACTTC. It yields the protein CASSSGTEETQYF.

The DNA of the CDR3 is TGCGCCAGCAGCTGGGACGGCGGGAGGGGGACCGGGGAGCTGTTTTTT. Its protein is CASSWDGGRGTGELFF. This rearrangement joins TRBV5-1 to TRBJ2-2; 9 positions match TRBD2. With V trimmed by 3 bases and J by 5 bases, 8 bases remained unmatched. The CDR3 is made up of 16 amino acids. Germline lookup yields CDR1 SGHRS and CDR2 YFSETQ.

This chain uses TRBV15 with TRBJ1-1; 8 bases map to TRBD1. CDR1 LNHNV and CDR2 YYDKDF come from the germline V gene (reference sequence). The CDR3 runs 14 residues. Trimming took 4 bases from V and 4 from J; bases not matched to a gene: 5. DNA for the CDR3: TGTGCCACCAGCAAGACAGGGGCTGGCACTGAAGCTTTCTTT. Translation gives CATSKTGAGTEAFF.

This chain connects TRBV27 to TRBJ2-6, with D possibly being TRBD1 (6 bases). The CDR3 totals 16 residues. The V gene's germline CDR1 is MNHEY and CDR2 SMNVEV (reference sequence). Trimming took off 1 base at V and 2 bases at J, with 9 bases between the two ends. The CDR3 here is CASSLLGQTGANVLTF. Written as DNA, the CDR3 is TGTGCCAGCAGTTTATTGGGACAAACTGGGGCCAACGTCCTGACTTTC.

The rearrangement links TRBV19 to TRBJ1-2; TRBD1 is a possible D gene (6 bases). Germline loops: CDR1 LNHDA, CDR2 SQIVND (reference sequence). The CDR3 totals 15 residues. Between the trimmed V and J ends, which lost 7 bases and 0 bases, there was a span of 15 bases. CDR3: CASISRTATNYGYTF. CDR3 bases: TGTGCCAGTATCAGCCGGACAGCAACTAACTATGGCTACACCTTC. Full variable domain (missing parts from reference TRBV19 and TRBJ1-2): DGGITQSPKYLFRKEGQNVTLSCEQNLNHDAMYWYRQDPGQGLRLIYYSQIVNDFQKGDIAEGYSVSREKKESFPLTVTSAQKNPTAFYLCASISRTATNYGYTFGSGTRLTVV.

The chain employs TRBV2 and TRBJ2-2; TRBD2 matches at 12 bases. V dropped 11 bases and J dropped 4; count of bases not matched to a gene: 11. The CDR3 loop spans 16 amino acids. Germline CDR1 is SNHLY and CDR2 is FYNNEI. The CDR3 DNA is TGTGCCGCCTCTAGTGGGGGACTAGCGGGCACCGGGGAGCTGTTTTTT. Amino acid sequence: CAASSGGLAGTGELFF. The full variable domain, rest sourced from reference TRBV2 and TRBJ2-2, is EPEVTQTPSHQVTQMGQEVILRCVPISNHLYFYWYRQILGQKVEFLVSFYNNEISEKSEIFDDQFSVERPDGSNFTLKIRSTKLEDSAMYFCAASSGGLAGTGELFFGEGSRLTVL.

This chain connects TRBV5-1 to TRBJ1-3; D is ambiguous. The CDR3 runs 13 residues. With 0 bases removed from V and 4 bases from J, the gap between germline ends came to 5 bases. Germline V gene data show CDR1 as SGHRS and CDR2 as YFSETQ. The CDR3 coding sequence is TGCGCCAGCAGCTTGGACAGAGGAAACACCATATATTTT. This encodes CASSLDRGNTIYF. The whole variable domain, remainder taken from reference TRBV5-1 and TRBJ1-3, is KAGVTQTPRYLIKTRGQQVTLSCSPISGHRSVSWYQQTPGQGLQFLFEYFSETQRNKGNFPGRFSGRQFSNSRSEMNVSTLELGDSALYLCASSLDRGNTIYFGEGSWLTVV.

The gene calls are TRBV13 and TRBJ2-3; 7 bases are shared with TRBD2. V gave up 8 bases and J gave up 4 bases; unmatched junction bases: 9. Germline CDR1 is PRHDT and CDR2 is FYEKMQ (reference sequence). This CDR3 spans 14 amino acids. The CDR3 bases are TGTGCCAGCGGCCGGGGGGATGCCGCAGATACGCAGTATTTT. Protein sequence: CASGRGDAADTQYF.

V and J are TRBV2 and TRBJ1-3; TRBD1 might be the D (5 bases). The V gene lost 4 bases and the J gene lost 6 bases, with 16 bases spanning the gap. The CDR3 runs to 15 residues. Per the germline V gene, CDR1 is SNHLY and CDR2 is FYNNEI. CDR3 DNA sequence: TGTGCCAGCAGTGTGGGGCGTACATTGTCAAACACCATATATTTT. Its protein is CASSVGRTLSNTIYF. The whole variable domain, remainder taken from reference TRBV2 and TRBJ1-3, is EPEVTQTPSHQVTQMGQEVILRCVPISNHLYFYWYRQILGQKVEFLVSFYNNEISEKSEIFDDQFSVERPDGSNFTLKIRSTKLEDSAMYFCASSVGRTLSNTIYFGEGSWLTVV.

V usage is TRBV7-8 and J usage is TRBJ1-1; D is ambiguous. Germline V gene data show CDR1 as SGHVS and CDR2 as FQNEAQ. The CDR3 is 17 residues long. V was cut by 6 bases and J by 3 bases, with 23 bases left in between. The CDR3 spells CASSPGGLSRGYTEAFF. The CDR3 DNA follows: TGTGCCAGCAGTCCCGGAGGTCTCTCACGAGGGTACACTGAAGCTTTCTTT.

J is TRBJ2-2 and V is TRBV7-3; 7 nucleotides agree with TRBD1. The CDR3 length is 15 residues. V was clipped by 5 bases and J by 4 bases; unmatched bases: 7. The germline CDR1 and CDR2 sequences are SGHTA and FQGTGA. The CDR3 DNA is TGTGCCAGCAGCCGTGGGACAGTAGGCACCGGGGAGCTGTTTTTT. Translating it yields CASSRGTVGTGELFF.

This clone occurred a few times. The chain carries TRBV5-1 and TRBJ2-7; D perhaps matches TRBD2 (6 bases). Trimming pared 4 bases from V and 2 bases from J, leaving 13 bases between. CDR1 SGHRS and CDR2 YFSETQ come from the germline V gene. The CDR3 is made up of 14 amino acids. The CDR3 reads CASSGGTGPYEQYF. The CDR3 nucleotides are TGCGCCAGCAGCGGAGGGACGGGCCCCTACGAGCAGTACTTC. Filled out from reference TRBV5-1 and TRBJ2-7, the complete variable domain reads KAGVTQTPRYLIKTRGQQVTLSCSPISGHRSVSWYQQTPGQGLQFLFEYFSETQRNKGNFPGRFSGRQFSNSRSEMNVSTLELGDSALYLCASSGGTGPYEQYFGPGTRLTVT.

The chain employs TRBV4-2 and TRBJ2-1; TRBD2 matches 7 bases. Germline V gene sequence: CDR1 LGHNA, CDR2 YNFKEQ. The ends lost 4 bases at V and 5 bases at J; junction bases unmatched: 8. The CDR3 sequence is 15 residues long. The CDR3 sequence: CASSPRGLADNEQFF. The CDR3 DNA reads TGTGCCAGCAGCCCGAGGGGCCTAGCGGACAATGAGCAGTTCTTC.

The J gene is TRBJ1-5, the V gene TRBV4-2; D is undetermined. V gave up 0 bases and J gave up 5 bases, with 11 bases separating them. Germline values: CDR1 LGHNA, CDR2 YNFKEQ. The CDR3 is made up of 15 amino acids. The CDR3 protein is CASSQDSTRDQPQHF. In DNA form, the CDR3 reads TGTGCCAGCAGCCAAGATAGTACTAGGGATCAGCCCCAGCATTTT.